This TCR beta chain was identified during a study of T cell responses to AZD1222 COVID-19 vaccine. Overall study results and limits: Targets within unmutated variant regions were reportedly found for nearly half of spike-specific TCRs. Just 5 to 7 AZD1222 recipients tested seropositive at baseline. There were vaccine-associated CD4 TCRs across spike, dominant at 160-218 and 743-854.

Only in-frame clones appear in the TCRdb table, and some are missing; sequencing was by immunoSEQ multiplex PCR. Here the sample spans around 120,000 clones, over 85% being singletons. A remark on this clone: Its antigen remains unidentified.

The germline CDR1 and CDR2 sequences are SGHRS and YFSETQ. Trimming cost V 4 bases and J 5 bases, with 13 bases left between them. CDR3 size: 14 residues. The chain has TRBV5-1 and TRBJ1-5, with D perhaps matching TRBD1 (6 bases). The clonotype was recovered from an adult in good health. The input for sequencing was peripheral blood, taken on day 0 of AZD1222 vaccination. Here the CDR3 DNA reads TGCGCCAGCAGCATAGGGACAAGTGATCAGCCCCAGCATTTT. Residues: CASSIGTSDQPQHF.